One T cell receptor (beta chain) is described in this entry. Trimming removed 1 base from V and 4 bases from J, with 13 bases in between. This CDR3 is built from 15 residues. In germline, CDR1 is LGHNA, CDR2 YSLEER. Repertoires were generated with immunoSEQ multiplex PCR, while TCRdb's copy carries only in-frame clones and drops some. This sample has about 1.5 million clones; roughly 97% occur once, and the top ten carry approximately 1%. These data belong to a study of shared clonotypes between healthy human individuals. The clonotype originates from a man aged 25 to 40 in good health. The chain carries TRBV4-3 and TRBJ1-1; D uncertain. What was sequenced was naive CD4+ T cells sorted from blood. Subset noted: CD45RA+ positively selected. The CDR3 bases are TGCGCCAGCAGCCAAGGTCGTCCATGGGGCACTGAAGCTTTCTTT. This codes for CASSQGRPWGTEAFF.